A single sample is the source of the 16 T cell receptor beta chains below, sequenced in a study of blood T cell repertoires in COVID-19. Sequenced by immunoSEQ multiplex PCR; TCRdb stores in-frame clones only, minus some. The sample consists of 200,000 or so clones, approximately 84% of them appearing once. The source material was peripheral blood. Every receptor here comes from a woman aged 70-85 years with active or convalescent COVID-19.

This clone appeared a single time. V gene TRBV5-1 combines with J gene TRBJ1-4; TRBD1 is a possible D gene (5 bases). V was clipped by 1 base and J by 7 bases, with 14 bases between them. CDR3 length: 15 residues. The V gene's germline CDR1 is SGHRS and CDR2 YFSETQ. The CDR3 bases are TGCGCCAGCAGCTTGCAGGGCAGGGTAGGTGAAAAACTGTTTTTT. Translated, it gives CASSLQGRVGEKLFF.

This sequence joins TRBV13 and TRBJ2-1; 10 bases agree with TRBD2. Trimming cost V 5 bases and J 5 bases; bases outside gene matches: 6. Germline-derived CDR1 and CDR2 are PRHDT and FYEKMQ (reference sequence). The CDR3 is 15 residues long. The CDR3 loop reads CASSPGLARDNEQFF. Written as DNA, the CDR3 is TGTGCCAGCAGCCCGGGACTAGCGAGAGACAATGAGCAGTTCTTC. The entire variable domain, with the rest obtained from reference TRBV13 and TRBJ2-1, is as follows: AAGVIQSPRHLIKEKRETATLKCYPIPRHDTVYWYQQGPGQDPQFLISFYEKMQSDKGSIPDRFSAQQFSDYHSELNMSSLELGDSALYFCASSPGLARDNEQFFGPGTRLTVL.

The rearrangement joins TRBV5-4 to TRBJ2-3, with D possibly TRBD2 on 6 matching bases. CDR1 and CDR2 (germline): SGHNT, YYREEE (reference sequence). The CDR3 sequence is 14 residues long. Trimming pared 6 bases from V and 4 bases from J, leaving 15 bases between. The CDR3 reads CASKRSASADTQYF. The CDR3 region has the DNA TGTGCCAGCAAGCGGTCCGCTAGCGCAGATACGCAGTATTTT.

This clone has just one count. The CDR3 nucleotides are TGTGCCAGCAGTTCGGACAAGGCCTACGAGCAGTACTTC. Its protein is CASSSDKAYEQYF. The gene calls are TRBV12-3 or TRBV12-4 and TRBJ2-7, with D possibly TRBD1 on 5 matching bases. The CDR3 is made up of 13 amino acids. Trimming pared 4 bases from V and 2 bases from J, leaving 9 bases between.

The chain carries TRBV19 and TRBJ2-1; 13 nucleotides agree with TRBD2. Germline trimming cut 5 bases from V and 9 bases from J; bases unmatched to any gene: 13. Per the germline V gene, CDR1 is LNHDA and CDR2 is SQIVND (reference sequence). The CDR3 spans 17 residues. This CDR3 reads CASSPIPPGLAGVEQFF. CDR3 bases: TGTGCCAGTAGTCCTATACCCCCAGGACTAGCGGGAGTTGAGCAGTTCTTC.

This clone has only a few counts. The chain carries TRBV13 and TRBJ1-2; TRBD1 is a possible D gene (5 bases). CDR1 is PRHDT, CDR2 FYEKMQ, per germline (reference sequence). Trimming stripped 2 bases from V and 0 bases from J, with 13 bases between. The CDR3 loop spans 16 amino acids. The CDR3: CASSLRGKGSNYGYTF. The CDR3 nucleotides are TGTGCCAGCAGCTTAAGGGGAAAGGGGTCTAACTATGGCTACACCTTC.

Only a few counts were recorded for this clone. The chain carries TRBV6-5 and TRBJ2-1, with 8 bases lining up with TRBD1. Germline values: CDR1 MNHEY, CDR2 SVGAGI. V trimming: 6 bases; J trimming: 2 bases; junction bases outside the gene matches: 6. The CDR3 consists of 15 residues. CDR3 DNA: TGTGCCAGCAGGATTGGACAGGGCCCCTACAATGAGCAGTTCTTC. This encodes CASRIGQGPYNEQFF.

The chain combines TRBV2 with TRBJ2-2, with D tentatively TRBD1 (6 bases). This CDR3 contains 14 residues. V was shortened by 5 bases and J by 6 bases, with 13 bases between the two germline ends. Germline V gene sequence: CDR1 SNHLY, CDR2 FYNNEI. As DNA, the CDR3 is TGTGCCAGCAGTCTTACAGGGTCGGCCGGGGAGCTGTTTTTT. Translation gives CASSLTGSAGELFF.

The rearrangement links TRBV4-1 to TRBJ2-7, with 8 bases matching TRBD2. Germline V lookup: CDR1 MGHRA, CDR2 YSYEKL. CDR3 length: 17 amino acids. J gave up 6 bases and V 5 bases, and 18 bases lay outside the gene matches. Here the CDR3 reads CASSSTGRGNTDTEQYF. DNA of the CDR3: TGCGCCAGCAGCTCAACCGGGAGGGGAAATACAGACACCGAGCAGTACTTC.

CDR3 sequence: CASRAIGGEYF. Here the CDR3 DNA reads TGTGCCAGCAGGGCTATAGGGGGGGAATACTTC. The J gene is TRBJ2-5, the V gene TRBV28; D is possibly TRBD2 (7 bases). The CDR3 is 11 amino acids. The germline V gene encodes CDR1 MDHEN and CDR2 SYDVKM. Trimming took 6 bases from V and 14 from J, leaving 16 bases between them. Based on the CDR3 plus reference TRBV28 and TRBJ2-5, the full variable domain is DVKVTQSSRYLVKRTGEKVFLECVQDMDHENMFWYRQDPGLGLRLIYFSYDVKMKEKGDIPEGYSVSREKKERFSLILESASTNQTSMYLCASRAIGGEYFGPGTRLLVL.

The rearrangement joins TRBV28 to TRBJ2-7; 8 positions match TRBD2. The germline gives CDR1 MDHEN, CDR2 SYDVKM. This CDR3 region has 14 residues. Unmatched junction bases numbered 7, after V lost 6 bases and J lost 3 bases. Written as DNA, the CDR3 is TGTGCCAGCAGCCCAGCGGGAGCTGGCTACGAGCAGTACTTC. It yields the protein CASSPAGAGYEQYF.

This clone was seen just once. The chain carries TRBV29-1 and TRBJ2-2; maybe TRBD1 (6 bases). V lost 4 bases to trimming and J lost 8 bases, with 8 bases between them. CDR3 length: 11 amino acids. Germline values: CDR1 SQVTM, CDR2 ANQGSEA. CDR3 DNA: TGCAGCGTTGGAGACAGGGGGGAGCTGTTTTTT. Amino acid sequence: CSVGDRGELFF.

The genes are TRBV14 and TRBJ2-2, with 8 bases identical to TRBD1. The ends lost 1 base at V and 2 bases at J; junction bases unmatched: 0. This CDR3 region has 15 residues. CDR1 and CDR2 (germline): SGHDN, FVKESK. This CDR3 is CASSQAGGNTGELFF. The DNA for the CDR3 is TGTGCCAGCAGCCAAGCAGGGGGCAACACCGGGGAGCTGTTTTTT.

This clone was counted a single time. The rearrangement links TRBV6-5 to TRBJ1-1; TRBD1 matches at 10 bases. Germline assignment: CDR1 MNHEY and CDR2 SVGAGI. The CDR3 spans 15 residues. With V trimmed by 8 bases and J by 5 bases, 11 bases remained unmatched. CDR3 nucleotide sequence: TGTGCCAGCGGGACAGGGGTCGTTAGGGGTACTGAAGCTTTCTTT. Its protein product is CASGTGVVRGTEAFF.

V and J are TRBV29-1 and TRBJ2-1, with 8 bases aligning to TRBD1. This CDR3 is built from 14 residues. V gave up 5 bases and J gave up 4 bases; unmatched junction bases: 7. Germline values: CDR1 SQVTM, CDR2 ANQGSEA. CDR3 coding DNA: TGCAGCGTTCATACGACAGGGGCGTACAATGAGCAGTTCTTC. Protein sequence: CSVHTTGAYNEQFF.

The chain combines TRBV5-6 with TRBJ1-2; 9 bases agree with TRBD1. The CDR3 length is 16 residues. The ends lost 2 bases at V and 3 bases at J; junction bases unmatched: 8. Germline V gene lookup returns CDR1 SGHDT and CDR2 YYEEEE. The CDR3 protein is CASSFGTGGSDYGYTF. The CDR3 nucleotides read TGTGCCAGCAGCTTTGGTACAGGGGGCAGTGACTATGGCTACACCTTC.